The present entry profiles one T cell receptor (beta chain) with its context. These data originate in a study of control samples from healthy donors and cancer patients. Method: immunoSEQ multiplex PCR; TCRdb's copy keeps in-frame clones and lacks some. In the table there are around 200,000 clones, around 93% of which are singletons. CDR1 KGHSH and CDR2 LQKENI come from the germline V gene. The CDR3 loop spans 16 amino acids. The germline V and J ends were trimmed by 3 bases and 0 bases, with 13 bases remaining between them. This chain connects TRBV18 to TRBJ2-3; D unresolved. The clonotype was recovered from a man aged 18 to 29 in good health. Sequencing was performed on blood. CDR3 DNA sequence: TGTGCCAGCTCACCCAAGGGCTCCTTTAGCACAGATACGCAGTATTTT. Amino acid sequence: CASSPKGSFSTDTQYF.